This is a list of T cell receptor beta chains from one sample in a study of T-cell memory formation after mild COVID-19. Each CDR3 protein is one row after TCRdb ran MiXCR on the 5' RACE reads. The table records a few hundred thousand distinct CDR3 sequences, roughly 21% of them present only once. The specimen was PBMCs or a T cell subset sorted from them (not recorded which). These receptors were obtained from an adult woman who had mild COVID-19 (a few samples of this study predate the infection). Cell type and time point are not known. Each CDR3 is given with its conserved first and last residue. The D gene is left open where the match is weak. Clone sizes are given selectively: once, few, many, or a class where the clone is expanded.

j_call clone_size v_call d_call cdr3_aa cdr3_nt
TRBJ2-7 NA TRBV20-1 TRBD1 CSARATGVISYEQYF TGCAGTGCTAGGGCCACAGGGGTTATCTCCTACGAGCAGTACTTC
TRBJ2-5 NA TRBV30 NA CAWSSVGRAQYF TGTGCCTGGAGTAGCGTGGGGCGGGCCCAGTACTTC
TRBJ2-7 few TRBV18 NA CASSPPRDYEQYF TGTGCCAGCTCACCACCGAGGGATTACGAGCAGTACTTC
TRBJ1-1 few TRBV7-9 NA CASSLLPGTEAFF TGTGCCAGCAGCTTACTCCCGGGGACTGAAGCTTTCTTT
TRBJ2-7 NA TRBV20-1 TRBD2 CSARAVKEREREQYF TGCAGTGCTAGAGCCGTCAAGGAGCGGGAGAGGGAGCAGTACTTC
TRBJ2-1 NA TRBV6-4 NA CASSDRDGLFNEQFF TGTGCCAGCAGTGACAGAGACGGACTATTTAATGAGCAGTTCTTC
TRBJ1-6 NA TRBV30 NA CAWSPPASPLHF TGTGCCTGGAGCCCTCCAGCGTCACCCCTCCACTTT
TRBJ1-2 few TRBV12-3/TRBV12-4 TRBD1 CASSPQGVYGYTF TGTGCCAGCAGCCCACAGGGGGTCTATGGCTACACCTTC
TRBJ2-4 many TRBV5-4 NA CASSLKGVKNIQYF TGTGCCAGCAGCTTGAAGGGGGTCAAAAACATTCAGTACTTC
TRBJ2-7 NA TRBV11-1 NA CASSLKDGTYEQYF TGTGCCAGCAGCTTAAAGGACGGAACCTACGAGCAGTACTTC
TRBJ1-2 few TRBV12-3/TRBV12-4 NA CASSGTATSLGYTF TGTGCCAGCAGCGGGACGGCGACCTCTCTCGGCTACACCTTC
TRBJ1-1 few TRBV27 NA CASSFSGGTEAFF TGTGCCAGCAGTTTCTCGGGGGGTACTGAAGCTTTCTTT
TRBJ2-2 few TRBV7-7 NA CASSLAVTMGAGELFF TGTGCTAGCAGCTTAGCGGTTACGATGGGCGCCGGGGAGCTGTTTTTT
TRBJ2-1 NA TRBV12-3/TRBV12-4 TRBD2 CASRTRLAGGREQFF TGTGCCAGCCGCACTCGACTAGCGGGAGGGCGGGAGCAGTTCTTC
TRBJ1-2 NA TRBV5-3 NA CARSLKGTPDGYGYTF TGTGCCAGAAGCTTAAAGGGGACCCCAGACGGGTATGGCTACACCTTC
TRBJ2-3 few TRBV5-5 TRBD2 CASSFQGLAGADTQYF TGTGCCAGCAGCTTCCAAGGACTAGCGGGGGCAGATACGCAGTATTTT
TRBJ1-4 NA TRBV5-4 NA CASSLGQNNEKLFF TGTGCCAGCAGCTTGGGGCAGAATAATGAAAAACTGTTTTTT
TRBJ1-5 NA TRBV12-3/TRBV12-4 NA CASSPGVGSNQPQHF TGTGCCAGCAGTCCGGGGGTAGGTAGCAATCAGCCCCAGCATTTT
TRBJ2-3 NA TRBV9 NA CASSAGLASTDTQYF TGTGCCAGCAGCGCAGGACTTGCTAGCACAGATACGCAGTATTTT
TRBJ2-1 few TRBV5-1 TRBD2 CASSLDTSGNNEQFF TGCGCCAGCAGCTTGGATACTAGCGGCAACAATGAGCAGTTCTTC
TRBJ1-5 few TRBV12-3/TRBV12-4 TRBD1 CASSPQTGIHQPQHF TGTGCCAGCAGTCCCCAGACAGGGATACATCAGCCCCAGCATTTT
TRBJ2-3 few TRBV7-2 NA CASSLTLADTQYF TGTGCCAGCAGCTTAACCTTAGCAGATACGCAGTATTTT
TRBJ2-7 few TRBV6-5 NA CASSPDGFSYEQYF TGTGCCAGCAGTCCGGACGGCTTCTCCTACGAGCAGTACTTC
TRBJ2-5 few TRBV9 NA CASSPRGDGTQYF TGTGCCAGCAGCCCGAGGGGGGACGGGACCCAGTACTTC
TRBJ2-7 few TRBV6-5 TRBD2 CASTGTSGPYEQYF TGTGCCAGCACTGGGACTAGCGGGCCTTACGAGCAGTACTTC
TRBJ2-5 NA TRBV10-3 NA CAISDPRGETQYF TGTGCCATCAGTGATCCCCGGGGGGAGACCCAGTACTTC
TRBJ1-1 few TRBV14 TRBD1 CASSRELLATGSTEAFF TGTGCCAGCAGCCGTGAACTCCTCGCGACAGGGAGTACTGAAGCTTTCTTT
TRBJ1-2 NA TRBV25-1 NA CASSGGVYYGYTF TGTGCCAGCAGCGGCGGGGTGTACTATGGCTACACCTTC
TRBJ2-4 NA TRBV20-1 NA CSQITGPKTIQYF TGCAGCCAGATAACAGGGCCCAAAACCATTCAGTACTTC
TRBJ2-3 NA TRBV12-3/TRBV12-4 NA CASTSRGTDTQYF TGTGCCAGCACGAGCAGAGGCACAGATACGCAGTATTTT
TRBJ1-1 few TRBV6-6 NA CASSKYTVNTEAFF TGTGCCAGCAGTAAATACACGGTGAACACTGAAGCTTTCTTT
TRBJ2-2 NA TRBV6-5 NA CASRDRSRVPPSTGELFF TGTGCCAGCAGGGATAGATCGAGGGTCCCCCCCAGCACCGGGGAGCTGTTTTTT
TRBJ1-1 NA TRBV5-1 NA CASSLVGEGNTEAFF TGCGCCAGCAGCTTGGTAGGGGAGGGGAACACTGAAGCTTTCTTT
TRBJ1-1 NA TRBV4-1 TRBD1 CASSRIGTGAGNTEAFF TGCGCCAGCAGCCGGATCGGGACAGGGGCGGGGAACACTGAAGCTTTCTTT
TRBJ2-5 many TRBV6-5 NA CASSYGETQYF TGTGCCAGCAGTTACGGAGAGACCCAGTACTTC
TRBJ2-1 NA TRBV16 TRBD2 CASSQSGLAGGLDHNEQFF TGTGCCAGCAGCCAATCGGGTCTAGCGGGGGGTCTAGATCACAATGAGCAGTTCTTC
TRBJ2-2 NA TRBV7-9 TRBD1 CASRTGGHGELFF TGTGCCAGCAGGACAGGGGGCCACGGGGAGCTGTTTTTT
TRBJ2-2 NA TRBV24-1 NA CATSLGGELFF TGTGCCACCAGCTTGGGCGGGGAGCTGTTTTTT
TRBJ1-2 few TRBV24-1 NA CATSGDILNYGYTF TGTGCCACCAGTGGTGACATCCTTAACTATGGCTACACCTTC
TRBJ2-5 few TRBV2 NA CASSDGPRGRETQYF TGTGCCAGCAGTGACGGCCCGAGAGGACGGGAGACCCAGTACTTC